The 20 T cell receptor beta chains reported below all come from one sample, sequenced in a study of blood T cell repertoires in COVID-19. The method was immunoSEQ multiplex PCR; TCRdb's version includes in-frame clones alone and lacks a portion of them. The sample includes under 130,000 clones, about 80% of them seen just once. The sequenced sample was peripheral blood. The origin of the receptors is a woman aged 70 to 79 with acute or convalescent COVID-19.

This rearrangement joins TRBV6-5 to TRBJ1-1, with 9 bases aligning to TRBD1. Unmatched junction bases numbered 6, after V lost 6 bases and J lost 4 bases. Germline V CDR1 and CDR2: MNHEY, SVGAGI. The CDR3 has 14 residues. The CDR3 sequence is CASRGGTGSTEAFF. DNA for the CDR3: TGTGCCAGCAGAGGCGGGACAGGGTCCACTGAAGCTTTCTTT.

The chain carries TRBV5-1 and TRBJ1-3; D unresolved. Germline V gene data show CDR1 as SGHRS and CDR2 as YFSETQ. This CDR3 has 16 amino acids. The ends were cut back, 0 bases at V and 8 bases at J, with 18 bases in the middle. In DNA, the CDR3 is TGCGCCAGCAGCTTGGAAGGTTATAGAGGTGCCGACACCATATATTTT. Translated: CASSLEGYRGADTIYF.

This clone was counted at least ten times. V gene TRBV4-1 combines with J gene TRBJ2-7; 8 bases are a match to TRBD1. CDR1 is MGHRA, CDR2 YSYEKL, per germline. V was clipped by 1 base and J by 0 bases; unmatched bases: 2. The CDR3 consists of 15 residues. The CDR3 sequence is CASSQGTGSSYEQYF. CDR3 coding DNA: TGCGCCAGCAGCCAAGGGACAGGGAGCTCCTACGAGCAGTACTTC.

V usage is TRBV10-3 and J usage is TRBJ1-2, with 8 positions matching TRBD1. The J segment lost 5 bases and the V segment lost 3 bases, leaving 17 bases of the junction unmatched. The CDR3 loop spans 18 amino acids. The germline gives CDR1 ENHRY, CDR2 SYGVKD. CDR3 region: CAISDSDRGRGGAYGYTF. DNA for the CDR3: TGTGCCATCAGTGACTCAGACAGGGGAAGAGGAGGGGCGTATGGCTACACCTTC.

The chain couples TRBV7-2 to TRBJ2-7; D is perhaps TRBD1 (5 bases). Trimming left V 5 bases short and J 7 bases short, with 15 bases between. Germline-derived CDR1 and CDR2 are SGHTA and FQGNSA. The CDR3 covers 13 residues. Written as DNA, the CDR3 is TGTGCCAGCAGCCTAAGGGGCCCCGGGGAGCAGTACTTC. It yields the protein CASSLRGPGEQYF. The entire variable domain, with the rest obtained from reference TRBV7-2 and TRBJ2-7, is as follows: GAGVSQSPSNKVTEKGKDVELRCDPISGHTALYWYRQSLGQGLEFLIYFQGNSAPDKSGLPSDRFSAERTGGSVSTLTIQRTQQEDSAVYLCASSLRGPGEQYFGPGTRLTVT.

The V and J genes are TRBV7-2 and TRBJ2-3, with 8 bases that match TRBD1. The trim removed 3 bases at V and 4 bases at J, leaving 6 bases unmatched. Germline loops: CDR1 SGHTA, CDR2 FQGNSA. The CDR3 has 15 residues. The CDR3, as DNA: TGTGCCAGCAGCTTTCCGGACAGGGTCCCAGATACGCAGTATTTT. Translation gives CASSFPDRVPDTQYF.

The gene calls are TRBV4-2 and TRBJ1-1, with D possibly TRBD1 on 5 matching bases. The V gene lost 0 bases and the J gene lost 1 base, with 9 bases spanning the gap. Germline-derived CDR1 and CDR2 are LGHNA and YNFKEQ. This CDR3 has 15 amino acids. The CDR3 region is CASSQDPGGNTEAFF. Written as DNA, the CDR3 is TGTGCCAGCAGCCAAGATCCGGGGGGGAACACTGAAGCTTTCTTT.

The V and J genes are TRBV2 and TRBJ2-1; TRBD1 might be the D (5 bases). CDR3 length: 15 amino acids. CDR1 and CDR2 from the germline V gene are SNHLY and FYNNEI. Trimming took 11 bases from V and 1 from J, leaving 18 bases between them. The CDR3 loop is CASGEGQLSYNEQFF. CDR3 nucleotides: TGTGCCTCCGGCGAAGGACAACTATCCTACAATGAGCAGTTCTTC. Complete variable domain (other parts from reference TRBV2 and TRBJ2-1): EPEVTQTPSHQVTQMGQEVILRCVPISNHLYFYWYRQILGQKVEFLVSFYNNEISEKSEIFDDQFSVERPDGSNFTLKIRSTKLEDSAMYFCASGEGQLSYNEQFFGPGTRLTVL.

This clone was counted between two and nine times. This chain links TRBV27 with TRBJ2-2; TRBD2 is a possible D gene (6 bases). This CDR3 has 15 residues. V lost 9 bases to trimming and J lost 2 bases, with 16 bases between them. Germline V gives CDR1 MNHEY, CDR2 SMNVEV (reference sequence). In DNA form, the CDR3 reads TGTGCCAGTACTCGTTGGGGGGATAACACCGGGGAGCTGTTTTTT. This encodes CASTRWGDNTGELFF.

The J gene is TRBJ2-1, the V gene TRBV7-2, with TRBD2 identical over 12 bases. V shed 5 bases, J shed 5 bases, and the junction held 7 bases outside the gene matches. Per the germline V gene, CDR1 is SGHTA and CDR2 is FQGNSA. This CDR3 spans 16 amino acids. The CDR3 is CASSTLTSGGNNEQFF. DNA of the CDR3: TGTGCCAGCAGCACCCTGACTAGCGGGGGAAACAATGAGCAGTTCTTC.

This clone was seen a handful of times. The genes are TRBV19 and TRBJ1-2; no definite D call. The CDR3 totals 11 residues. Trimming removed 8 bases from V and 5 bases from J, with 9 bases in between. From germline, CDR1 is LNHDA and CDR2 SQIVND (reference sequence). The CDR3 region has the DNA TGTGCCAGTTTCAGAGGATATGGCTACACCTTC. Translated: CASFRGYGYTF.

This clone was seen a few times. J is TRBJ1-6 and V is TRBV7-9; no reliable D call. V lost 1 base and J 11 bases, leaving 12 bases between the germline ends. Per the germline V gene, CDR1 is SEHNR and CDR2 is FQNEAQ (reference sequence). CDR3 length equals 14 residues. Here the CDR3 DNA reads TGTGCCAGCAGCTTAGAAGTTCTTGAGGCACCCCTCCACTTT. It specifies CASSLEVLEAPLHF.

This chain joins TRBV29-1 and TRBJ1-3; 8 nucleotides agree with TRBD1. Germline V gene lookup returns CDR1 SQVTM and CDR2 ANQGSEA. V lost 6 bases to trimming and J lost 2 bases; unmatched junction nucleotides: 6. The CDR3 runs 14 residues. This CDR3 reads CSVGVTGAGNTIYF. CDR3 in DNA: TGCAGCGTGGGTGTGACAGGGGCTGGAAACACCATATATTTT.

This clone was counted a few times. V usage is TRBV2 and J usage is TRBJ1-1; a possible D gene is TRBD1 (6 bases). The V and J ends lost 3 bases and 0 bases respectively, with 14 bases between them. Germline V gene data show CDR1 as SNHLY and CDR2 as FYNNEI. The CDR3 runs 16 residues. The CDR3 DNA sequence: TGTGCCAGCAGTGACGTAGCGGGGGCAATGAACACTGAAGCTTTCTTT. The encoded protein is CASSDVAGAMNTEAFF.

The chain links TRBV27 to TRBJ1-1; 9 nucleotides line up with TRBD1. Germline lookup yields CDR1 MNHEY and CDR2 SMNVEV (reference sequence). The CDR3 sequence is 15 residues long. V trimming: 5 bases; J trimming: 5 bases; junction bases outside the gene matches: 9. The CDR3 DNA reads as TGTGCCAGCAGTCCCTCCGGGACAGGGTGGACTGAAGCTTTCTTT. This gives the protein CASSPSGTGWTEAFF.

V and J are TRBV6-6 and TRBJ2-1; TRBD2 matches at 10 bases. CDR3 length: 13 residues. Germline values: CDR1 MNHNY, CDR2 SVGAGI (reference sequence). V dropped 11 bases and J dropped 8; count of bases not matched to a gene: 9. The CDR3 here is CAVQRGGSDEQFF. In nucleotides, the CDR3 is TGTGCCGTTCAGCGGGGGGGCTCGGATGAGCAGTTCTTC.

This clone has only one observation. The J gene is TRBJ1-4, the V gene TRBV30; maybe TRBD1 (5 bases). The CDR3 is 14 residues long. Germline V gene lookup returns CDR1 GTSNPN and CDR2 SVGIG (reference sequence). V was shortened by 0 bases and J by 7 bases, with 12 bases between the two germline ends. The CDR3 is CAWSVGREGEKLFF. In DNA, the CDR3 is TGTGCCTGGAGTGTAGGCAGGGAGGGTGAAAAACTGTTTTTT. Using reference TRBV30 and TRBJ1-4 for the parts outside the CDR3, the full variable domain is SQTIHQWPATLVQPVGSPLSLECTVEGTSNPNLYWYRQAAGRGLQLLFYSVGIGQISSEVPQNLSASRPQDRQFILSSKKLLLSDSGFYLCAWSVGREGEKLFFGSGTQLSVL.

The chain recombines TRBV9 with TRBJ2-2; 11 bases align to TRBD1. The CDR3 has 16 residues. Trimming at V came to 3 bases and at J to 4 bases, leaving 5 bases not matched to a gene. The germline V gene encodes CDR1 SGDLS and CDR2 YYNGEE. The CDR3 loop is CASSATGTGGTGELFF. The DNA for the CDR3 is TGTGCCAGCAGCGCAACCGGGACAGGGGGCACCGGGGAGCTGTTTTTT. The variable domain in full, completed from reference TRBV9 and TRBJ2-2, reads DSGVTQTPKHLITATGQRVTLRCSPRSGDLSVYWYQQSLDQGLQFLIQYYNGEERAKGNILERFSAQQFPDLHSELNLSSLELGDSALYFCASSATGTGGTGELFFGEGSRLTVL.

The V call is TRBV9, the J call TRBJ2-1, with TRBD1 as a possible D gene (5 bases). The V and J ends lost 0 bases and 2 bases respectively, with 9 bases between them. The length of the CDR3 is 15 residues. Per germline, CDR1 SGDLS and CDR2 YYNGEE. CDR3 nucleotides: TGTGCCAGCAGCGTAGAGTCAGGGACCTACAATGAGCAGTTCTTC. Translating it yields CASSVESGTYNEQFF.

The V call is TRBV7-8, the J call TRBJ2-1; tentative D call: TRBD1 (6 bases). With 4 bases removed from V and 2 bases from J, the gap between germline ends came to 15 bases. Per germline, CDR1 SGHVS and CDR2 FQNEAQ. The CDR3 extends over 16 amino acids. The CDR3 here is CASSSRTRGTYNEQFF. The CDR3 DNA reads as TGTGCCAGCAGCTCACGCACCAGGGGCACCTACAATGAGCAGTTCTTC.